These 9 T cell receptor beta chains share one sample of origin, sequenced in a study of blood T cell repertoires in COVID-19. TCRdb's copy holds only in-frame clones and misses some; the assay was immunoSEQ multiplex PCR. This repertoire shows 200,000 to 250,000 clones, 80% to 90% found once; its top ten account for about 3.3%. Input material: PBMCs or T cells enriched from blood (not recorded which). Receptors were obtained from a woman under 30 in a cohort exposed to, infected with or recovered from COVID-19 (not recorded which).

This chain uses TRBV5-1 with TRBJ1-4, with a possible D match to TRBD1 (5 bases). Germline V gene sequence: CDR1 SGHRS, CDR2 YFSETQ. The CDR3 contains 15 residues. V lost 0 bases and J lost 7, with 13 bases in between. CDR3: CASSLAQGWSEKLFF. The CDR3 nucleotides read TGCGCCAGCAGCTTGGCTCAGGGTTGGAGTGAAAAACTGTTTTTT. Full variable domain (remainder filled in from reference TRBV5-1 and TRBJ1-4): KAGVTQTPRYLIKTRGQQVTLSCSPISGHRSVSWYQQTPGQGLQFLFEYFSETQRNKGNFPGRFSGRQFSNSRSEMNVSTLELGDSALYLCASSLAQGWSEKLFFGSGTQLSVL.

The chain is built from TRBV5-1 and TRBJ1-3, with 7 positions matching TRBD1. The CDR3 is made up of 14 amino acids. The junction had 3 bases not matched to a gene; V was cut back by 2 bases and J by 4 bases. Germline V gene data show CDR1 as SGHRS and CDR2 as YFSETQ. The CDR3 nucleotides read TGCGCCAGCAGCTTACAGGGGACCGGAAACACCATATATTTT. Encoded protein: CASSLQGTGNTIYF.

The CDR3 sequence: CATSRDPGTDEATNEKLFF. Written as DNA, the CDR3 is TGTGCCACCAGCAGAGATCCGGGGACAGACGAAGCAACTAATGAAAAACTGTTTTTT. The V call is TRBV15, the J call TRBJ1-4; 7 bases are shared with TRBD1. J lost 0 bases, V lost 0 bases, and 10 bases had no gene match. Germline values: CDR1 LNHNV, CDR2 YYDKDF (reference sequence). The CDR3 length is 19 residues.

The V call is TRBV5-5, the J call TRBJ2-3; 7 bases are shared with TRBD2. The CDR3 is made up of 15 amino acids. The ends lost 4 bases at V and 6 bases at J; junction bases unmatched: 11. Per germline, CDR1 SGHKS and CDR2 YYEKEE (reference sequence). The CDR3 protein is CASSPPPPGGDTQYF. CDR3 nucleotide sequence: TGTGCCAGCAGCCCACCCCCCCCGGGAGGCGATACGCAGTATTTT.

The genes are TRBV19 and TRBJ1-1, with 11 bases fitting TRBD1. Germline V CDR1 and CDR2: LNHDA, SQIVND (reference sequence). The CDR3 extends over 14 amino acids. Trimming cost V 7 bases and J 4 bases; bases outside gene matches: 5. CDR3 sequence: CASNPDRGLTEAFF. For the CDR3, the DNA is TGTGCCAGTAATCCGGACAGGGGGCTCACTGAAGCTTTCTTT.

V gene TRBV13 combines with J gene TRBJ1-1; D is unclear. Germline CDR1 and CDR2: PRHDT and FYEKMQ (reference sequence). This CDR3 is built from 15 residues. Trimming left V 5 bases short and J 1 base short, with 14 bases between. The CDR3 bases are TGTGCCAGCAGCGAAACGGGAGTGGCGAACACTGAAGCTTTCTTT. This codes for CASSETGVANTEAFF.

The chain is built from TRBV5-1 and TRBJ2-3; TRBD2 might be the D (6 bases). V dropped 0 bases and J dropped 6 bases, with 11 bases sitting between them. Germline CDR1 reads SGHRS; CDR2 reads YFSETQ. The CDR3 has 14 amino acids. The CDR3 protein is CASSLGAGGDTQYF. The CDR3, as DNA: TGCGCCAGCAGCTTGGGGGCTGGAGGGGATACGCAGTATTTT.

This sequence joins TRBV9 and TRBJ2-1; no definite D call. Deletions cut 0 bases from V and 0 bases from J, with 10 bases between. Germline V gives CDR1 SGDLS, CDR2 YYNGEE. CDR3 size: 16 residues. DNA of the CDR3: TGTGCCAGCAGCGTAGCTGTGGCAAGCTCCTACAATGAGCAGTTCTTC. Translation gives CASSVAVASSYNEQFF.

V usage is TRBV7-9 and J usage is TRBJ2-2; perhaps TRBD2 as D (6 bases). V dropped 2 bases and J dropped 4 bases, with 14 bases sitting between them. CDR1 is SEHNR and CDR2 is FQNEAQ in the germline V gene (reference sequence). The CDR3 has 16 amino acids. This CDR3 reads CASSLREVSGTGELFF. In nucleotides, the CDR3 is TGTGCCAGCAGCTTAAGGGAGGTCTCCGGCACCGGGGAGCTGTTTTTT.